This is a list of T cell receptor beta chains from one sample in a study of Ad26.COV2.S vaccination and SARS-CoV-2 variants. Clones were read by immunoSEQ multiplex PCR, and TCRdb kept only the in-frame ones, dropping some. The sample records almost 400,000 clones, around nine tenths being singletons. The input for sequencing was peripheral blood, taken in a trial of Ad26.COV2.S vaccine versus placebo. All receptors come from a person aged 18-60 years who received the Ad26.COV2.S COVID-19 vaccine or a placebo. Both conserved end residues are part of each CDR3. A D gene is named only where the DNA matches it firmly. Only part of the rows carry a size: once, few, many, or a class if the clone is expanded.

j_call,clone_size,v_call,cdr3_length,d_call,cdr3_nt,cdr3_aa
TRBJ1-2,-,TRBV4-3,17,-,TGCGCCAGCAGCCAAGCCGGGGGCAACAGGGTGGCCTATGGCTACACCTTC,CASSQAGGNRVAYGYTF
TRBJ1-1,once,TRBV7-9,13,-,TGTGCCAGCAGCTTAGCGCAGGGGACTGAAGCTTTCTTT,CASSLAQGTEAFF
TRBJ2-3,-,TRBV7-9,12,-,TGTGCCAGCAGGTGGCGGGAAAATACGCAGTATTTT,CASRWRENTQYF
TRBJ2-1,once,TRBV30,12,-,TGTGCCTGGAGTGTACAAGGAGTTGAGCAGTTCTTC,CAWSVQGVEQFF
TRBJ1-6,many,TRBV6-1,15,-,TGTGCCAGCAGTGAAGACGAGGGTGGGAATTCACCCCTCCACTTT,CASSEDEGGNSPLHF
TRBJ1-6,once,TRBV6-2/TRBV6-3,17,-,TGTGCCAGCAGCCGCCCGACAGTCGAGCTTTATAATTCACCCCTCCACTTT,CASSRPTVELYNSPLHF
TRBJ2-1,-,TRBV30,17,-,TGTGCCTCTGCTGGCGGGGAGCGGGCGAGCTCCTACAATGAGCAGTTCTTC,CASAGGERASSYNEQFF
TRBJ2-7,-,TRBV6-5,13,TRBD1,TGTGCCAGCAGCCCCGGGACAGGCTACGAGCAGTACTTC,CASSPGTGYEQYF
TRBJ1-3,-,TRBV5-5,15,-,TGTGCCAGCAGCTGGGCCCCCGACTCTGGAAACACCATATATTTT,CASSWAPDSGNTIYF
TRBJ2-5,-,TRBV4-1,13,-,TGCGCCAGCAGCCAAGTAGTCGTCGAGACCCAGTACTTC,CASSQVVVETQYF
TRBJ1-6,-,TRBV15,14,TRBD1,TGTGCCACCAGCCCGGGACAGGGGGGTTCACCCCTCCACTTT,CATSPGQGGSPLHF
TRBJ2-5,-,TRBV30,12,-,TGTGCCTGGAGCTCCGGGGAAGAGACCCAGTACTTC,CAWSSGEETQYF
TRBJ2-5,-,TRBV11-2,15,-,TGTGCCAGCAGCTCCGGAATGGGACTCCAAGAGACCCAGTACTTC,CASSSGMGLQETQYF
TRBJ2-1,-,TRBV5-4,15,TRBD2,TGTGCCAGCAGCTTGGAGGGCCTAGCGGACAATGAGCAGTTCTTC,CASSLEGLADNEQFF
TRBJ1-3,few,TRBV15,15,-,TGTGCCACCAGCAGAGAAGGAAACTCTGGAAACACCATATATTTT,CATSREGNSGNTIYF
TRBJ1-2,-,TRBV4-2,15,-,TGTGCCAGCAGCCAAGAGTGGAGACAGCTCTATGGCTACACCTTC,CASSQEWRQLYGYTF
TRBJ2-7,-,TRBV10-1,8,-,TGCGCCAGCTACGAGCAGTACTTC,CASYEQYF
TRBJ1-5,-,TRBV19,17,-,TGTGCCAGTAGTCCTAGGGACCGAGGGAATAGCAATCAGCCCCAGCATTTT,CASSPRDRGNSNQPQHF
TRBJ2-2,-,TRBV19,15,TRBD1,TGTGCCAGTAGTTCACGGGACAGACTCACCGGGGAGCTGTTTTTT,CASSSRDRLTGELFF
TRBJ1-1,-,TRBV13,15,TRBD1,TGTGCCAGCAGCCTACGGGACAGAAAGAACACTGAAGCTTTCTTT,CASSLRDRKNTEAFF
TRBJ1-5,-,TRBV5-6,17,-,TGTGCCAGCAGCTTCACCGAGGGATTCAGCGGCTATCAGCCCCAGCATTTT,CASSFTEGFSGYQPQHF
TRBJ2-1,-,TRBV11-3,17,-,TGTGCCAGCAGCCCCCTTCCCAGCGTGGGGGTCTACAATGAGCAGTTCTTC,CASSPLPSVGVYNEQFF
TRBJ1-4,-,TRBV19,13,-,TGTGCCAGTAGTACCGCGCCACGTGAAAAACTGTTTTTT,CASSTAPREKLFF
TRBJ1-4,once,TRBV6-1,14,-,TGTGCCAGCAGTGAACAACCTGAGGGGGAAAAACTGTTTTTT,CASSEQPEGEKLFF
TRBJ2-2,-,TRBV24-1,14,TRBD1,TGTGCCACCGGGGGACAGATGAACACCGGGGAGCTGTTTTTT,CATGGQMNTGELFF
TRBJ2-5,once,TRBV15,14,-,TGTGCCACCAGCAGAGTGGTGGAGGGGGAGACCCAGTACTTC,CATSRVVEGETQYF
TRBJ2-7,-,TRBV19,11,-,TGTGCCAGTAGCGGGAGACACGAGCAGTACTTC,CASSGRHEQYF
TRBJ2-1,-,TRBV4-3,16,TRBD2,TGCGCCAGCAGCCAAGACTCTAGCGGGACCTACAATGAGCAGTTCTTC,CASSQDSSGTYNEQFF
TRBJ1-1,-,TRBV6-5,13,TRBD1,TGTGCCAGCAGACTACAGGGGATCTCTGAAGCTTTCTTT,CASRLQGISEAFF
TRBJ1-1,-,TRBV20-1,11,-,TGCAGTGCACCTCAGAACACTGAAGCTTTCTTT,CSAPQNTEAFF
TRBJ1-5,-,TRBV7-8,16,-,TGTGCCAGCAGCTCTGGGGCCCAGATTAGCAATCAGCCCCAGCATTTT,CASSSGAQISNQPQHF
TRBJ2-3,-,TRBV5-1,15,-,TGCGCCAGCAGCTTGGTGACACGTGGCGGGGATACGCAGTATTTT,CASSLVTRGGDTQYF
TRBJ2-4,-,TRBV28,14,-,TGTGCCAGCAGTGATGGGCCTTCACGGAACATTCAGTACTTC,CASSDGPSRNIQYF
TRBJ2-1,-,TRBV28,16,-,TGTGCCAGCAGCGGAACGACTAGGTTAGGAAACAATGAGCAGTTCTTC,CASSGTTRLGNNEQFF
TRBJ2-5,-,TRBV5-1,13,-,TGCGCCAGCAGCTTCCGGGGGCAAGAGACCCAGTACTTC,CASSFRGQETQYF
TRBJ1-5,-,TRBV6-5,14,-,TGTGCCAGCGTACAGGGATATAGCAATCAGCCCCAGCATTTT,CASVQGYSNQPQHF
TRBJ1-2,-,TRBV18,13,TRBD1,TGTGCCAGCTCACGACAGGGGAACTATGGCTACACCTTC,CASSRQGNYGYTF
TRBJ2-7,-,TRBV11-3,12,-,TGTGCCAGCAGCCCTGGAACTTACGAGCAGTACTTC,CASSPGTYEQYF
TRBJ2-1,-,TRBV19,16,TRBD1,TGTGCCAGTAGCCTAAGACAGGGGAGCGGGTACAATGAGCAGTTCTTC,CASSLRQGSGYNEQFF
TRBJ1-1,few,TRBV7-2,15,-,TGTGCCAGCAGCTTAGGGGCTCAGGGTCGCACTGAAGCTTTCTTT,CASSLGAQGRTEAFF